This T cell receptor beta chain comes out of a study of blood T cells in healthy people across ages. Together with a sample-barcoded 5' primer, a J-beta primer mix was included in a second PCR lasting roughly 6 to 12 cycles. TCRdb processed the 5' RACE reads anew with MiXCR; each CDR3 protein has one entry. Among about a million distinct CDR3 sequences listed, roughly 51% were seen once. Overall study results and limits: PBMCs that were unsorted prevented a conclusive naive versus antigen-experienced comparison.

The germline CDR1 and CDR2 sequences are SEHNR and FQNEAQ (reference sequence). This CDR3 is 12 amino acids long. V was cut by 5 bases and J by 3 bases, with 7 bases left in between. As to this clonotype: Its antigen remains unknown.

This chain uses TRBV7-9 with TRBJ1-1, with TRBD1 as a possible D gene (5 bases). Sequenced sample: blood. This clonotype originated in a woman aged 60-70 years in good health. CDR3 residues: CASSQTDTEAFF. The CDR3 nucleotides read TGTGCCAGCAGCCAGACAGACACTGAAGCTTTCTTT.